The 5 T cell receptor beta chains below were found in one sample sequenced in a study of T cell changes during pregnancy in multiple sclerosis. Method: immunoSEQ multiplex PCR; TCRdb's copy keeps in-frame clones and lacks some. This sample has under 70,000 clones, with just over 90% found just once. The source was peripheral blood, collected in the second trimester of pregnancy. The receptors were gathered from a female donor with multiple sclerosis, enrolled in a pregnancy study.

V and J are TRBV7-2 and TRBJ2-5; 10 bases match TRBD2. The CDR3 covers 14 residues. Trimming at V came to 3 bases and at J to 4 bases, leaving 2 bases not matched to a gene. From germline, CDR1 is SGHTA and CDR2 FQGNSA. CDR3 sequence: CASSLRTSGETQYF. The CDR3, as DNA: TGTGCCAGCAGCTTGCGGACTAGCGGAGAGACCCAGTACTTC.

The chain couples TRBV4-1 to TRBJ1-5, with 9 bases identical to TRBD1. V dropped 1 base and J dropped 2; count of bases not matched to a gene: 3. Germline V lookup: CDR1 MGHRA, CDR2 YSYEKL. This CDR3 is built from 16 residues. The CDR3 DNA follows: TGCGCCAGCAGCCAAGGGACAGGGGCGGGCAATCAGCCCCAGCATTTT. Its protein is CASSQGTGAGNQPQHF.

The genes are TRBV5-1 and TRBJ2-2, with D possibly matching TRBD1 (6 bases). CDR1 is SGHRS and CDR2 is YFSETQ in the germline V gene. The CDR3 has 15 amino acids. V was cut by 1 base and J by 0 bases, with 7 bases left in between. CDR3 region: CASSLQGPNTGELFF. CDR3 bases: TGCGCCAGCAGCTTGCAGGGGCCGAACACCGGGGAGCTGTTTTTT.

This clone was detected once. The rearrangement uses TRBV7-2 and TRBJ2-7; tentatively, D is TRBD2 (7 bases). CDR3 length equals 14 residues. The germline V and J ends were trimmed by 5 bases and 5 bases, with 16 bases remaining between them. The germline CDR1 and CDR2 sequences are SGHTA and FQGNSA. The CDR3 DNA reads TGTGCCAGCAGCCTTACGGGGGGCCCCCACGAGCAGTACTTC. The encoded protein is CASSLTGGPHEQYF.

The chain couples TRBV19 to TRBJ1-5; maybe TRBD1 (5 bases). The CDR3 runs to 15 residues. CDR1 is LNHDA and CDR2 is SQIVND in the germline V gene (reference sequence). V was clipped by 7 bases and J by 4 bases, with 17 bases between them. CDR3 loop: CASTIRAPINQPQHF. The CDR3 DNA reads as TGTGCCAGTACTATCAGGGCCCCAATTAATCAGCCCCAGCATTTT.